The 11 T cell receptor beta chains listed next were all sequenced from one sample in a study of cytomegalovirus exposure and HLA in healthy donors. The PCR made use of 60 Vbeta and 13 Jbeta primers. This table comes from immunoSEQ multiplex PCR, and its TCRdb copy is limited to in-frame clones, with some not included. This table holds 110,000 or so clones, 60% to 80% found once. Sequencing was done on a sample of PBMCs. The source is a human donor in good health.

V and J are TRBV2 and TRBJ2-1; possibly TRBD2 for D (5 bases). Germline loops: CDR1 SNHLY, CDR2 FYNNEI. V gave up 3 bases and J gave up 1 base, with 7 bases separating them. The CDR3 consists of 14 residues. The CDR3 DNA is TGTGCCAGCAGTGAGAGGGCTTCCTACAATGAGCAGTTCTTC. Translation: CASSERASYNEQFF. Using reference TRBV2 and TRBJ2-1 for the parts outside the CDR3, the full variable domain is EPEVTQTPSHQVTQMGQEVILRCVPISNHLYFYWYRQILGQKVEFLVSFYNNEISEKSEIFDDQFSVERPDGSNFTLKIRSTKLEDSAMYFCASSERASYNEQFFGPGTRLTVL.

This sequence joins TRBV11-2 and TRBJ2-2; D might be TRBD2 (5 bases). The V and J ends lost 5 bases and 6 bases respectively, with 13 bases between them. Germline V lookup: CDR1 SGHAT, CDR2 FQNNGV. This CDR3 comprises 14 residues. CDR3 region: CASSPVGGSGELFF. The DNA for the CDR3 is TGTGCCAGCAGCCCCGTAGGAGGCTCCGGGGAGCTGTTTTTT.

V and J are TRBV6-1 and TRBJ2-1, with TRBD2 identical over 7 bases. Germline CDR1 and CDR2: MNHNS and SASEGT. The junction had 13 bases not matched to a gene; V was cut back by 7 bases and J by 10 bases. The CDR3 is 14 amino acids. The CDR3 is CASTYTGGGNEQFF. DNA of the CDR3: TGTGCCAGCACTTACACTGGGGGGGGTAACGAGCAGTTCTTC.

The chain is built from TRBV19 and TRBJ2-7; 11 nucleotides agree with TRBD2. The CDR3 extends over 15 amino acids. V lost 6 bases to trimming and J lost 3 bases; unmatched junction nucleotides: 7. Per the germline V gene, CDR1 is LNHDA and CDR2 is SQIVND (reference sequence). The CDR3 DNA follows: TGTGCCAGTAGCGTTCTAGCGGGAGGATTCTACGAGCAGTACTTC. Translation gives CASSVLAGGFYEQYF.

This clone was seen just once. The V gene is TRBV28, the J gene TRBJ1-5; D unresolved. Trimming left V 5 bases short and J 8 bases short, with 10 bases between. Germline V gene data show CDR1 as MDHEN and CDR2 as SYDVKM. This CDR3 has 12 amino acids. CDR3 sequence (DNA): TGTGCCAGCAGTCTCTCTAGCGAGCCCCAGCATTTT. This sequence encodes CASSLSSEPQHF.

The genes are TRBV6-6 and TRBJ1-1; D is unclear. This CDR3 comprises 14 residues. CDR1 and CDR2 (germline): MNHNY, SVGAGI (reference sequence). The germline V and J ends were trimmed by 5 bases and 1 base, with 11 bases remaining between them. CDR3: CASSPTRRNTEAFF. CDR3 bases: TGTGCCAGCAGTCCGACACGGCGGAACACTGAAGCTTTCTTT.

This chain joins TRBV7-8 and TRBJ1-5; weak D call: TRBD1 (5 bases). V gave up 5 bases and J gave up 0 bases, with 14 bases separating them. The CDR3 has 16 residues. CDR1 is SGHVS and CDR2 is FQNEAQ in the germline V gene. CDR3 residues: CASSADRDYSNQPQHF. CDR3 bases: TGTGCCAGCAGCGCTGACAGAGATTATAGCAATCAGCCCCAGCATTTT.

Concerning this clone itself: A junction end diverges from the germline sequence, so it may reflect a read error. The gene calls are TRBV7-7 and TRBJ2-3, with TRBD2 matching 12 bases. The CDR3 sequence is 21 residues long. Germline CDR1 SSHAT, CDR2 FNYEAQ (reference sequence). CDR3 sequence (DNA): TGTGCTAGCAGCTTATCCCCTGCTAGCGGGGGGGCCCGTGCTAGCACAGATACGCAGTATTTT. Its protein is CASSLSPASGGARASTDTQYF.

This clone was seen only a few times. V and J are TRBV19 and TRBJ1-1; 7 bases match TRBD1. Germline V gene sequence: CDR1 LNHDA, CDR2 SQIVND (reference sequence). The CDR3 totals 13 residues. Trimming removed 6 bases from V and 8 bases from J; junction bases left unmatched: 9. CDR3 region: CASSSRGLGEAFF. The CDR3 bases are TGTGCCAGTAGCTCCAGGGGGTTGGGAGAAGCTTTCTTT.

The chain links TRBV30 to TRBJ2-3; the match to TRBD2 covers 9 bases. The V gene end was trimmed by 3 bases and the J gene end by 2 bases; junction bases not matched to a gene: 6. Germline CDR1 GTSNPN, CDR2 SVGIG (reference sequence). The CDR3 has 15 amino acids. CDR3 nucleotide sequence: TGTGCCTGGAGGAAGGCTAGCGGGGTCACAGATACGCAGTATTTT. This translates into CAWRKASGVTDTQYF.

V gene TRBV15 combines with J gene TRBJ1-1, with 7 bases matching TRBD1. Trimming cost V 1 base and J 4 bases; bases outside gene matches: 3. The germline V gene has CDR1 LNHNV and CDR2 YYDKDF (reference sequence). The CDR3 has 14 amino acids. Written as DNA, the CDR3 is TGTGCCACCAGCAGAGGAGACAGGGCCACTGAAGCTTTCTTT. This sequence encodes CATSRGDRATEAFF.